This passage covers 28 T cell receptor beta chains from one sample sequenced in a study of circulating tumor DNA in untreated peripheral T-cell lymphoma. TCRdb's table, derived via immunoSEQ multiplex PCR, lists solely in-frame clones and lacks some. This sample has more than 400 clones, with around 80% found just once. Sequencing was performed on cell-free DNA from blood serum. The receptors derive from a human donor with peripheral T-cell lymphoma.

This clone turned up a few times. Within the sample, other DNA sequences also encode this same CDR3. The CDR3 protein is CASSLAEKLFF. CDR3 DNA sequence: TGTGCCAGCAGTTTAGCTGAAAAACTGTTTTTT. The chain has TRBV28 and TRBJ1-4; D is unresolved. The CDR3 loop spans 11 amino acids. V was cut by 2 bases and J by 7 bases, with 2 bases left in between. The germline V gene encodes CDR1 MDHEN and CDR2 SYDVKM.

The sample holds one count of this clone. The J gene is TRBJ1-2, the V gene TRBV7-3; D is possibly TRBD1 (6 bases). The CDR3 runs 13 residues. Trimming took off 3 bases at V and 6 bases at J, with 11 bases between the two ends. CDR1 is SGHTA, CDR2 FQGTGA, per germline. CDR3 DNA sequence: TGTGCCAGCAGCTTTAACACAGGGCATGGCTACACCTTC. Encoded protein: CASSFNTGHGYTF.

This sequence joins TRBV19 and TRBJ2-4; 8 bases are shared with TRBD1. J lost 6 bases, V lost 5 bases, and 12 bases had no gene match. CDR1 LNHDA and CDR2 SQIVND come from the germline V gene (reference sequence). The CDR3 loop spans 16 amino acids. The CDR3 bases are TGTGCCAGTAGTGTGGGACAGGCCATACGAGCAAACATTCAGTACTTC. As protein: CASSVGQAIRANIQYF.

The gene calls are TRBV5-1 and TRBJ1-4; the D gene is possibly TRBD1 (5 bases). The CDR3 length is 15 residues. Trimming stripped 0 bases from V and 5 bases from J, with 11 bases between. Germline V gives CDR1 SGHRS, CDR2 YFSETQ. This CDR3 reads CASSLAGQTNEKLFF. The CDR3 region has the DNA TGCGCCAGCAGCTTGGCAGGGCAGACGAATGAAAAACTGTTTTTT.

This clone was recorded a few times. This chain connects TRBV5-6 to TRBJ2-7, with 9 bases aligning to TRBD1. The germline V gene encodes CDR1 SGHDT and CDR2 YYEEEE. This CDR3 is built from 14 residues. The V segment lost 4 bases and the J segment 6 bases; nucleotides outside the gene matches: 8. The CDR3 DNA follows: TGTGCCAGCAGCCCAGGGACAGGGAGAATCGAGCAGTACGTC. It is translated as CASSPGTGRIEQYV.

In its sample, this clone was seen once. The chain has TRBV5-6 and TRBJ2-7, with D perhaps TRBD1 or TRBD2 (6 bases each). The CDR3 contains 15 residues. The V gene lost 5 bases and the J gene lost 2 bases, with 17 bases spanning the gap. CDR1 is SGHDT and CDR2 is YYEEEE in the germline V gene. This chain's CDR3 is CASRPRGGSPYEQYF. The CDR3 nucleotides read TGTGCCAGCAGGCCCCGAGGGGGGTCCCCCTACGAGCAGTACTTC.

The chain uses TRBV10-2 and TRBJ2-1, with D maybe TRBD1 (5 bases). Germline CDR1 is WSHSY and CDR2 is SAAADI. The CDR3 consists of 17 residues. Trimming cost V 0 bases and J 4 bases, with 16 bases left between them. The DNA for the CDR3 is TGCGCCAGCAGTGAGTCGAGGTATGGGGCGCCGTACAATGAGCAGTTCTTC. Amino acid sequence: CASSESRYGAPYNEQFF.

The chain uses TRBV29-1 and TRBJ2-1; 10 bases are shared with TRBD2. The CDR3 runs to 14 residues. CDR1 is SQVTM, CDR2 ANQGSEA, per germline. With 6 bases clipped from V and 4 bases from J, the junction kept 6 bases outside the gene matches. DNA for the CDR3: TGCAGCGTCCCTAGCGGGGGAAAGTACAATGAGCAGTTCTTC. Translating it yields CSVPSGGKYNEQFF.

The chain joins TRBV9 to TRBJ1-2; D remains ambiguous. Looked up from germline, CDR1 is SGDLS and CDR2 is YYNGEE. The germline V and J ends were trimmed by 6 bases and 9 bases, with 12 bases remaining between them. This CDR3 has 11 amino acids. The CDR3 loop reads CASKWGFSYTF. The CDR3 nucleotides are TGTGCCAGCAAGTGGGGTTTTAGCTACACCTTC.

This clone was detected a few times. The J gene is TRBJ2-7, the V gene TRBV7-9; perhaps TRBD2 as D (6 bases). Between the trimmed V and J ends, which lost 5 bases and 5 bases, there was a span of 22 bases. Per germline, CDR1 SEHNR and CDR2 FQNEAQ (reference sequence). The CDR3 spans 16 residues. The CDR3 coding sequence is TGTGCCAGCAGCCCCTCCGCCGGCCTGGAGGGAAACGAGCAGTACTTC. Amino acids: CASSPSAGLEGNEQYF.

In its sample, this clone is hyperexpanded (1% or more). This same CDR3 is encoded by further DNA sequences in the sample. The chain is built from TRBV7-9 and TRBJ2-7, with 9 bases lining up with TRBD2. Germline-derived CDR1 and CDR2 are SEHNR and FQNEAQ (reference sequence). V lost 4 bases to trimming and J lost 4 bases; unmatched junction nucleotides: 8. The CDR3 totals 15 residues. CDR3 loop: CASSSRLADIYEQYF. The CDR3 DNA reads as TGTGCCAGCAGCTCGAGACTAGCGGATATTTACGAGCAGTACTTC.

The chain employs TRBV28 and TRBJ1-2, with 7 bases lining up with TRBD1. The V segment lost 5 bases and the J segment 2 bases; nucleotides outside the gene matches: 17. Germline V gene data show CDR1 as MDHEN and CDR2 as SYDVKM. This CDR3 region has 18 residues. The chain's CDR3 is CASSRGRDRLTKNYGYTF. DNA of the CDR3: TGTGCCAGCAGTCGCGGTCGGGACAGACTAACCAAGAACTATGGCTACACCTTC.

The chain is built from TRBV6-5 and TRBJ1-1; D unresolved. V lost 6 bases, J lost 0 bases, and 14 bases lay in between. CDR3 length equals 15 residues. The germline V gene has CDR1 MNHEY and CDR2 SVGAGI. The CDR3 DNA is TGTGCCAGCAGCTATACCCCTCTAATGAACACTGAAGCTTTCTTT. Translating gives CASSYTPLMNTEAFF.

This clone was counted once. The V call is TRBV4-1, the J call TRBJ2-5; 9 bases fit TRBD2. J gave up 7 bases and V 4 bases, and 4 bases lay outside the gene matches. The germline V gene encodes CDR1 MGHRA and CDR2 YSYEKL. The CDR3 loop spans 13 amino acids. In nucleotides, the CDR3 is TGCGCCAGCAGCCTAGCGGGAGAGGGGACCCAGTACTTC. This encodes CASSLAGEGTQYF.

The chain links TRBV7-6 to TRBJ2-3; either TRBD1 or TRBD2 may supply D (5 bases each). The CDR3 runs to 17 residues. V gave up 4 bases and J gave up 2 bases, with 19 bases separating them. Germline V gives CDR1 SGHVS, CDR2 FNYEAQ. CDR3 in DNA: TGTGCCAGCAGCTCGGCGACGGGGCGTGGGGTCACAGATACGCAGTATTTT. This codes for CASSSATGRGVTDTQYF.

The table lists this clone with a count of one. The rearrangement joins TRBV27 to TRBJ2-1; D remains unclear. The length of the CDR3 is 15 residues. Germline V gives CDR1 MNHEY, CDR2 SMNVEV (reference sequence). The V end was cut by 6 bases, the J end by 5 bases, with 17 bases between. This CDR3 reads CASSLGPPAHNEQFF. Here the CDR3 DNA reads TGTGCCAGCAGCCTCGGGCCTCCGGCCCACAATGAGCAGTTCTTC.

This chain joins TRBV5-6 and TRBJ1-1; D not certain. The CDR3 spans 13 residues. The germline V and J ends were trimmed by 0 bases and 1 base, with 4 bases remaining between them. Per germline, CDR1 SGHDT and CDR2 YYEEEE. CDR3 amino acids: CASSLVRNTEAFF. CDR3 in DNA: TGTGCCAGCAGCTTGGTCAGGAACACTGAAGCTTTCTTT.

The chain has TRBV5-1 and TRBJ2-3; D perhaps matches TRBD2 (5 bases). CDR1 SGHRS and CDR2 YFSETQ come from the germline V gene. CDR3 length: 14 amino acids. V was trimmed by 3 bases and J by 1 base, leaving 9 bases between them. The CDR3 here is CASSSEEGTDTQYF. Written as DNA, the CDR3 is TGCGCCAGCAGCTCAGAGGAGGGCACAGATACGCAGTATTTT.

The V gene is TRBV6-5, the J gene TRBJ2-1; D ambiguous. The CDR3 has 12 amino acids. Germline V CDR1 and CDR2: MNHEY, SVGAGI. V gave up 7 bases and J gave up 7 bases, with 11 bases separating them. CDR3 nucleotides: TGTGCCAGCACGAACGCGGCGAATGAGCAGTTCTTC. The encoded protein is CASTNAANEQFF.

The V gene is TRBV7-3, the J gene TRBJ2-5; 7 nucleotides line up with TRBD1. This CDR3 contains 17 residues. The germline CDR1 and CDR2 sequences are SGHTA and FQGTGA. After removal of 3 bases from V and 0 bases from J, the junction contained 10 bases not matched to a gene. CDR3 protein: CASSFGLIGTDQETQYF. The CDR3 nucleotides read TGTGCCAGCAGCTTCGGGTTAATAGGGACAGACCAAGAGACCCAGTACTTC.

CDR3 protein: CASSLGQGHTDTQYF. Written as DNA, the CDR3 is TGTGCCAGCAGTCTCGGACAGGGTCACACAGATACGCAGTATTTT. The V call is TRBV6-5, the J call TRBJ2-3; 8 bases are a match to TRBD1. Looked up from germline, CDR1 is MNHEY and CDR2 is SVGAGI. J lost 2 bases, V lost 5 bases, and 6 bases had no gene match. The CDR3 is 15 amino acids.

The CDR3 spells CASSQWASDTQYF. The CDR3 nucleotides read TGTGCCAGCAGCCAATGGGCCTCAGATACGCAGTATTTT. The J gene is TRBJ2-3, the V gene TRBV14, with no clear D. Germline CDR1 reads SGHDN; CDR2 reads FVKESK. The CDR3 runs 13 residues. Trimming took 2 bases from V and 4 from J, leaving 7 bases between them.

The chain joins TRBV7-8 to TRBJ1-3, with unresolved D. Looked up from germline, CDR1 is SGHVS and CDR2 is FQNEAQ. The CDR3 runs 15 residues. V lost 1 base and J lost 4, with 11 bases in between. The CDR3, as DNA: TGTGCCAGCAGCTTAGAAACGGTGGCAGGAAACACCATATATTTT. Its protein is CASSLETVAGNTIYF.

This chain uses TRBV12-5 with TRBJ1-5, with a possible D match to TRBD1 (5 bases). The CDR3 consists of 20 residues. Deletions cut 1 base from V and 0 bases from J, with 22 bases between. The germline CDR1 and CDR2 sequences are LGHNT and FRNRAP. The CDR3 DNA follows: TGTGCTAGTGGTTTGGCCTCAGACTCGGCGTGGGGGTATAGCAATCAGCCCCAGCATTTT. Protein sequence: CASGLASDSAWGYSNQPQHF.

J is TRBJ2-7 and V is TRBV5-1; 11 nucleotides align to TRBD2. In germline, CDR1 is SGHRS, CDR2 YFSETQ. With V trimmed by 3 bases and J by 0 bases, 2 bases remained unmatched. This CDR3 is built from 15 residues. The CDR3 DNA is TGCGCCAGCAGCTCAACTAGCGGGAGCTCCTACGAGCAGTACTTC. Protein sequence: CASSSTSGSSYEQYF.

The chain joins TRBV28 to TRBJ1-5; 10 nucleotides line up with TRBD1. This CDR3 comprises 17 residues. Trimming took 6 bases from V and 3 from J; bases not matched to a gene: 11. Per the germline V gene, CDR1 is MDHEN and CDR2 is SYDVKM. As DNA, the CDR3 is TGTGCCAGCAGCCTATGGGGGACAGGGGCCGACAATCAGCCCCAGCATTTT. Translating gives CASSLWGTGADNQPQHF.

This clone was seen more than once but under ten times. The chain has TRBV21-1 and TRBJ1-3; TRBD1, the table's D call, lacks a check against the DNA. TRBV21-1 constitutes a pseudogene. The CDR3 covers 15 residues. In nucleotides, the CDR3 is TGTGCCAGCAGCCTCCGAACCAGCTCTGGAAACACCATATATTTT. This sequence encodes CASSLRTSSGNTIYF.

This clone occurred a few times. The V and J genes are TRBV9 and TRBJ2-1, with D possibly TRBD1 on 5 matching bases. The V gene lost 4 bases and the J gene lost 0 bases, with 11 bases spanning the gap. Looked up from germline, CDR1 is SGDLS and CDR2 is YYNGEE. CDR3 length equals 15 residues. CDR3 coding DNA: TGTGCCAGCAGCATTCCAGGGCCCTCCTACAATGAGCAGTTCTTC. Translating it yields CASSIPGPSYNEQFF.